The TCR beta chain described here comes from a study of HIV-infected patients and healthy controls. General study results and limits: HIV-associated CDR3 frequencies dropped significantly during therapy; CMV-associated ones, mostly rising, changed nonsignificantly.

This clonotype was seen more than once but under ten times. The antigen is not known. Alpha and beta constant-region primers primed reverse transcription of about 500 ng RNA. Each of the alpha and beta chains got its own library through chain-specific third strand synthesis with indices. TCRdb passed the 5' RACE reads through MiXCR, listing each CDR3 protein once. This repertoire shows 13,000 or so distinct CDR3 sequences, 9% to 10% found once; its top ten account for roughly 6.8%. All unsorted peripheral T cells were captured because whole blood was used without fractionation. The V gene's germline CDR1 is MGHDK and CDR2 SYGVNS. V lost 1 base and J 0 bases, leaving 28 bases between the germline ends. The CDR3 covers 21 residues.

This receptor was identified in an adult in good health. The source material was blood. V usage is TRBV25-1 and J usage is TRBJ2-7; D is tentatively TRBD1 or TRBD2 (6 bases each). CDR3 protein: CASSEFNRGQNSGLISYEQYF. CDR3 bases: TGTGCCAGCAGTGAATTCAACCGCGGACAGAATAGCGGCCTAATCTCCTACGAGCAGTACTTC.